Listed below are T cell receptor beta chains from one sample, sequenced in a study of blood T cell repertoires in COVID-19. The method was immunoSEQ multiplex PCR; TCRdb's version includes in-frame clones alone and lacks a portion of them. Of some 210,000 clones listed, roughly 86% are singletons. Sample: PBMCs or T cells enriched from blood (not recorded which). These receptors originate from a man between 18 and 35 years old with acute COVID-19. Each CDR3 is given with its conserved first and last residue. Each record gives: clone size, V gene, D gene, J gene, CDR3 DNA, CDR3 protein. A D gene is named only where the DNA matches it firmly. For some rows the clone size is stated as once, few or many, or as a class when expanded; others skip it.

size: .; V: TRBV7-2; D: .; J: TRBJ2-5; DNA: TGTGCCAGCAGCATCCTAACAGGTGCCAGTGAGACCCAGTACTTC; CDR3: CASSILTGASETQYF
size: once; V: TRBV2; D: .; J: TRBJ2-3; DNA: TGTGCCAGCGGAGCGGAGAGCACAGATACGCAGTATTTT; CDR3: CASGAESTDTQYF
size: .; V: TRBV10-2; D: TRBD1; J: TRBJ2-1; DNA: TGCGCCAGCAGTGATGGTAAAGGGACAGGATTAAATGAGCAGTTCTTC; CDR3: CASSDGKGTGLNEQFF
size: .; V: TRBV3-1/TRBV3-2; D: .; J: TRBJ1-3; DNA: TGTGCCAGTCAGCCCGACAGAATCTCTGGGGACACCATATATTTT; CDR3: CASQPDRISGDTIYF
size: .; V: TRBV2; D: .; J: TRBJ2-3; DNA: TGTGCCAGCAGTGAAGAAGGACTATCCACAGATACGCAGTATTTT; CDR3: CASSEEGLSTDTQYF
size: .; V: TRBV19; D: TRBD2; J: TRBJ2-3; DNA: TGTGCCAGTAGTAGGACTAGCGGCACAGATACGCAGTATTTT; CDR3: CASSRTSGTDTQYF
size: .; V: TRBV9; D: .; J: TRBJ2-7; DNA: TGTGCCAGCAGCGGCGGACAGATCTCCTACGAGCAGTACTTC; CDR3: CASSGGQISYEQYF
size: .; V: TRBV12-5; D: .; J: TRBJ1-5; DNA: TGTGCTAGTGGTCCGACAAAGAATAGCAATCAGCCCCAGCATTTT; CDR3: CASGPTKNSNQPQHF
size: .; V: TRBV5-1; D: .; J: TRBJ1-2; DNA: TGCGCCAGCAGCTCGGCGGAGGGTATATATGGCTACACCTTC; CDR3: CASSSAEGIYGYTF
size: .; V: TRBV5-5; D: TRBD2; J: TRBJ2-1; DNA: TGTGCCAGCAGCTTGACGGGGACTAGCGGGAGCGATGAGCAGTTCTTC; CDR3: CASSLTGTSGSDEQFF
size: once; V: TRBV28; D: TRBD1; J: TRBJ2-7; DNA: TGTGCCAGCAGGGACAGGGCCCCCTACGAGCAGTACTTC; CDR3: CASRDRAPYEQYF
size: .; V: TRBV20-1; D: TRBD2; J: TRBJ2-7; DNA: TGCAGTGCTAGTGAGGCGGGCAAGCGGGGCGAGCAGTACTTC; CDR3: CSASEAGKRGEQYF
size: .; V: TRBV6-2/TRBV6-3; D: TRBD2; J: TRBJ2-2; DNA: TGTGCCAGCAGTTACTCCGGCGGGAGGTTCACCGGGGAGCTGTTTTTT; CDR3: CASSYSGGRFTGELFF
size: .; V: TRBV6-4; D: TRBD2; J: TRBJ2-1; DNA: TGTGCCAGCAGTGACTCTACTAGCGGGAGCAATGAGCAGTTCTTC; CDR3: CASSDSTSGSNEQFF
size: .; V: TRBV30; D: .; J: TRBJ2-1; DNA: TGTGCCTCCCGACGGATGAGGGAGAAGGGCAATGAGCAGTTCTTC; CDR3: CASRRMREKGNEQFF
size: .; V: TRBV28; D: .; J: TRBJ1-4; DNA: TGTGCCAGCAGTTTATTCGGGGTGGAAAAACTGTTTTTT; CDR3: CASSLFGVEKLFF
size: once; V: TRBV28; D: .; J: TRBJ2-7; DNA: TGTGCCAGCAGTTCCCTCGGACACAGCTACGAGCAGTACTTC; CDR3: CASSSLGHSYEQYF
size: .; V: TRBV14; D: TRBD2; J: TRBJ2-1; DNA: TGTGCCAGCAGCCCTGCGTCGGGACTAGCGGGAGAGTGGGGGAGTTCCTACAATGAGCAGTTCTTC; CDR3: CASSPASGLAGEWGSSYNEQFF
size: .; V: TRBV6-5; D: TRBD1; J: TRBJ1-5; DNA: TGTGCCAGCAGTCGGACAGGCCGGGATCAGCCCCAGCATTTT; CDR3: CASSRTGRDQPQHF
size: .; V: TRBV12-3/TRBV12-4; D: .; J: TRBJ2-3; DNA: TGTGCCAGCAGTTTGGGTCGAGGGGATACGCAGTATTTT; CDR3: CASSLGRGDTQYF
size: .; V: TRBV11-2; D: TRBD1; J: TRBJ2-7; DNA: TGTGCCAGCAGCACCCCGGGACAGAGACTACCCGAGCAGTACTTC; CDR3: CASSTPGQRLPEQYF
size: once; V: TRBV19; D: .; J: TRBJ1-1; DNA: TGTGCCAGTAGTACAGGGGAACACACTGAAGCTTTCTTT; CDR3: CASSTGEHTEAFF
size: .; V: TRBV7-2; D: TRBD1; J: TRBJ1-1; DNA: TGTGCCAGCAGCAGCGGGACAGGGGTTTCCTCCACTGAAGCTTTCTTT; CDR3: CASSSGTGVSSTEAFF
size: .; V: TRBV7-2; D: TRBD2; J: TRBJ2-7; DNA: TGTGCCAGCAGCCCCCTAGCGGGAACGGGGTACGAGCAGTACTTC; CDR3: CASSPLAGTGYEQYF
size: .; V: TRBV5-8; D: .; J: TRBJ1-3; DNA: TGTGCCAGCAGTCTAAGGGGTTCTGGAAACACCATATATTTT; CDR3: CASSLRGSGNTIYF
size: .; V: TRBV30; D: .; J: TRBJ2-1; DNA: TGTGCCTGGAGTGGCGGGTCCTCCTACAATGAGCAGTTCTTC; CDR3: CAWSGGSSYNEQFF
size: .; V: TRBV7-9; D: .; J: TRBJ1-6; DNA: TGTGCCAGCAGCTTGAACGCAGGTTATAATTCACCCCTCCACTTT; CDR3: CASSLNAGYNSPLHF
size: once; V: TRBV19; D: .; J: TRBJ1-5; DNA: TGTGCCAGTAGGCACACAGACAGGATTAATCAGCCCCAGCATTTT; CDR3: CASRHTDRINQPQHF
size: .; V: TRBV11-2; D: .; J: TRBJ2-2; DNA: TGTGCCAGCAGCTCTCAGCAGGGGAACGGGGAGCTGTTTTTT; CDR3: CASSSQQGNGELFF
size: .; V: TRBV18; D: .; J: TRBJ1-2; DNA: TGTGCCAGCTCACCAGTGGGCCCTCAGCAGGGCTACACCTTC; CDR3: CASSPVGPQQGYTF
size: .; V: TRBV30; D: .; J: TRBJ2-6; DNA: TGTGCCTGGGTCCGTTACTCTGGGGCCAACGTCCTGACTTTC; CDR3: CAWVRYSGANVLTF
size: .; V: TRBV30; D: .; J: TRBJ2-1; DNA: TGTGCCTGGTCTGGAGGGGGGGTTTCCTACAATGAGCAGTTCTTC; CDR3: CAWSGGGVSYNEQFF
size: .; V: TRBV4-1; D: .; J: TRBJ2-1; DNA: TGCGCCAGCAGCGCCCGACTAGTAAACAACCTCAATGAGCAGTTCTTC; CDR3: CASSARLVNNLNEQFF
size: .; V: TRBV6-5; D: TRBD2; J: TRBJ2-7; DNA: TGTGCCAGCAGTTACAGGGTCGGGACTAGCTCCTACGAGCAGTACTTC; CDR3: CASSYRVGTSSYEQYF
size: .; V: TRBV27; D: TRBD1; J: TRBJ2-7; DNA: TGTGCCAGCAGTTTATGGCAGGGGGCCTACGAGCAGTACTTC; CDR3: CASSLWQGAYEQYF
size: .; V: TRBV6-2/TRBV6-3; D: .; J: TRBJ2-1; DNA: TGTGCCAGCAGTTCCCCCGGGGTAGCGGAGCAGTTCTTC; CDR3: CASSSPGVAEQFF
size: .; V: TRBV2; D: .; J: TRBJ1-1; DNA: TGTGCCAGCAGTGGACAGGCGAACACTGAAGCTTTCTTT; CDR3: CASSGQANTEAFF
size: .; V: TRBV11-3; D: .; J: TRBJ2-7; DNA: TGTGCCAGCAGCTTATCTAAGGGGTCCAACGAGCAGTACTTC; CDR3: CASSLSKGSNEQYF
size: .; V: TRBV9; D: TRBD2; J: TRBJ2-1; DNA: TGTGCCAGCAGCGCAGGCCTAGCGGGAGCGCAGTTCTTC; CDR3: CASSAGLAGAQFF
size: .; V: TRBV3-1/TRBV3-2; D: .; J: TRBJ2-1; DNA: TGTGCCAGCAGCCAAGATCGTGAGGGAGTAGGCTACAATGAGCAGTTCTTC; CDR3: CASSQDREGVGYNEQFF
size: .; V: TRBV20-1; D: .; J: TRBJ2-7; DNA: TGCAGTGCTAGTACGGGAGCCCTCACCGACGAGCAGTACTTC; CDR3: CSASTGALTDEQYF
size: few; V: TRBV30; D: .; J: TRBJ1-3; DNA: TGTGCCTGGATTCCCAGGGGATACGGAAACACCATATATTTT; CDR3: CAWIPRGYGNTIYF
size: .; V: TRBV6-5; D: TRBD1; J: TRBJ1-2; DNA: TGTGCCAGCAGCTACTTCAACAGGGGAAAAAACTATGGCTACACCTTC; CDR3: CASSYFNRGKNYGYTF
size: once; V: TRBV28; D: .; J: TRBJ2-3; DNA: TGTGCCAGCACCCCAGGGGGGCACTCACAAGATACGCAGTATTTT; CDR3: CASTPGGHSQDTQYF
size: .; V: TRBV30; D: .; J: TRBJ1-4; DNA: TGTGCCTGGACTCTGACAAAGGAAAAACTGTTTTTT; CDR3: CAWTLTKEKLFF
size: .; V: TRBV7-9; D: .; J: TRBJ2-2; DNA: TGTGCCAGCAGCTTATCCACCTGGGAGGCGGACACCGGGGAGCTGTTTTTT; CDR3: CASSLSTWEADTGELFF